This entry lists 15 T cell receptor beta chains sequenced from one sample in a study of siplizumab effects on memory and regulatory T cells. Profiled with immunoSEQ multiplex PCR; TCRdb holds only in-frame clones, not every one. In the table there are about 50,000 clones, 87% of which are singletons. Input material: naive CD8+ T cells sorted from blood. These receptors all come from a human donor in good health.

The chain combines TRBV6-4 with TRBJ1-1; no clear D. Germline CDR1 reads MRHNA; CDR2 reads SNTAGT. V lost 8 bases and J lost 1, with 14 bases in between. This CDR3 contains 14 residues. CDR3 sequence: CASLLRFENTEAFF. The CDR3 nucleotides read TGTGCCAGCCTTCTCCGTTTCGAGAACACTGAAGCTTTCTTT.

The CDR3 spells CASSWVGFYEQYF. CDR3 nucleotide sequence: TGTGCCAGCAGCTGGGTAGGATTTTACGAGCAGTACTTC. V usage is TRBV7-8 and J usage is TRBJ2-7; D is unclear. The CDR3 extends over 13 amino acids. Germline V gene lookup returns CDR1 SGHVS and CDR2 FQNEAQ. With 4 bases removed from V and 4 bases from J, the gap between germline ends came to 11 bases.

This chain uses TRBV7-9 with TRBJ2-1; 8 bases match TRBD2. J was trimmed by 6 bases and V by 6 bases; bases with no gene match: 10. The CDR3 has 15 residues. CDR1 is SEHNR, CDR2 FQNEAQ, per germline (reference sequence). CDR3 DNA: TGTGCCAGCAGAAGAGCGGGGGAAAGATCCAATGAGCAGTTCTTC. Its translation: CASRRAGERSNEQFF.

This chain links TRBV12-5 with TRBJ1-1; D remains ambiguous. V lost 5 bases and J lost 6, with 7 bases in between. The CDR3 consists of 11 residues. Germline CDR1 LGHNT, CDR2 FRNRAP. The CDR3 nucleotides are TGTGCTAGTGGTCCGCTGGCTGAAGCTTTCTTT. This gives the protein CASGPLAEAFF.

On this clone itself: Germline and junction disagree at one end, which may indicate a read error. This rearrangement joins TRBV27 to TRBJ2-7; 15 bases are a match to TRBD2. CDR3 length: 14 residues. The V gene's germline CDR1 is MNHEY and CDR2 SMNVEV (reference sequence). The CDR3 DNA follows: TGTGCCAGCAGGGGACTAGCGGGGGGCTACGAGCAGTGCTTC. Its protein product is CASRGLAGGYEQCF.

The V gene is TRBV7-6, the J gene TRBJ2-6, with 7 bases lining up with TRBD2. The germline CDR1 and CDR2 sequences are SGHVS and FNYEAQ. There are 16 residues in the CDR3. V trimming: 6 bases; J trimming: 3 bases; junction bases outside the gene matches: 8. The CDR3 protein is CASSPRGLLGANVLTF. CDR3 bases: TGTGCCAGCAGTCCTCGGGGACTACTTGGGGCCAACGTCCTGACTTTC.

The chain carries TRBV25-1 and TRBJ2-2; D is possibly TRBD1 (6 bases). The V gene lost 0 bases and the J gene lost 0 bases, with 8 bases spanning the gap. CDR3 length: 16 amino acids. CDR1 MGHDK and CDR2 SYGVNS come from the germline V gene. CDR3: CASSEYTGTNTGELFF. In DNA, the CDR3 is TGTGCCAGCAGTGAATATACAGGGACGAACACCGGGGAGCTGTTTTTT.

This clone was observed a handful of times. This chain uses TRBV4-1 with TRBJ1-5, with TRBD1 as a possible D gene (5 bases). In germline, CDR1 is MGHRA, CDR2 YSYEKL. The CDR3 contains 14 residues. Trimming pared 0 bases from V and 3 bases from J, leaving 6 bases between. Here the CDR3 reads CASSQDGHNQPQHF. CDR3 DNA: TGCGCCAGCAGCCAAGACGGACACAATCAGCCCCAGCATTTT.

This chain joins TRBV28 and TRBJ2-3, with 7 bases aligning to TRBD2. The length of the CDR3 is 15 residues. The germline gives CDR1 MDHEN, CDR2 SYDVKM. Trimming took 6 bases from V and 0 from J; bases not matched to a gene: 6. Written as DNA, the CDR3 is TGTGCCAGCAGCGTGACTAGCCCTAGCACAGATACGCAGTATTTT. Its protein is CASSVTSPSTDTQYF. The full variable domain, its missing parts supplied by reference TRBV28 and TRBJ2-3, is DVKVTQSSRYLVKRTGEKVFLECVQDMDHENMFWYRQDPGLGLRLIYFSYDVKMKEKGDIPEGYSVSREKKERFSLILESASTNQTSMYLCASSVTSPSTDTQYFGPGTRLTVL.

V usage is TRBV9 and J usage is TRBJ2-1; maybe TRBD1 (6 bases). The V gene lost 5 bases and the J gene lost 0 bases, with 12 bases spanning the gap. The CDR3 is 15 residues long. Germline CDR1 reads SGDLS; CDR2 reads YYNGEE. The CDR3 protein is CASRQGQSSYNEQFF. For the CDR3, the DNA is TGTGCCAGCAGACAGGGCCAGAGCTCCTACAATGAGCAGTTCTTC.

This chain uses TRBV7-9 with TRBJ2-1; 13 nucleotides align to TRBD2. Germline loops: CDR1 SEHNR, CDR2 FQNEAQ (reference sequence). The length of the CDR3 is 17 residues. J gave up 1 base and V 5 bases, and 5 bases lay outside the gene matches. DNA for the CDR3: TGTGCCAGCAGCCCGAGGACTAGCGGGAGTTCCTACAATGAGCAGTTCTTC. This translates into CASSPRTSGSSYNEQFF.

The chain combines TRBV29-1 with TRBJ2-7; TRBD2 matches 9 bases. Germline lookup yields CDR1 SQVTM and CDR2 ANQGSEA. V gave up 2 bases and J gave up 3 bases; unmatched junction bases: 2. There are 13 residues in the CDR3. The CDR3, as DNA: TGCAGCGTTGAATCTAGCGGGGTCTACGAGCAGTACTTC. Its protein product is CSVESSGVYEQYF.

The chain is built from TRBV18 and TRBJ2-7; TRBD2 matches at 7 bases. Trimming removed 0 bases from V and 2 bases from J; junction bases left unmatched: 4. The CDR3 totals 15 residues. CDR1 is KGHSH, CDR2 LQKENI, per germline. CDR3 protein: CASSPPAGAAYEQYF. The CDR3 coding sequence is TGTGCCAGCTCACCACCGGCGGGAGCGGCCTACGAGCAGTACTTC. Looking up the rest from reference TRBV18 and TRBJ2-7 gives the full variable domain: NAGVMQNPRHLVRRRGQEARLRCSPMKGHSHVYWYRQLPEEGLKFMVYLQKENIIDESGMPKERFSAEFPKEGPSILRIQQVVRGDSAAYFCASSPPAGAAYEQYFGPGTRLTVT.

A few counts support this clone. In DNA form, the CDR3 reads TGTGCTAGTGGTTTGGTACAGCCCGAGCAGTACTTC. Its translation: CASGLVQPEQYF. The chain carries TRBV12-5 and TRBJ2-7; no clear D. The CDR3 is 12 amino acids. Germline values: CDR1 LGHNT, CDR2 FRNRAP. Trimming pared 0 bases from V and 6 bases from J, leaving 6 bases between.

The chain links TRBV27 to TRBJ1-1, with 7 bases fitting TRBD1. Germline assignment: CDR1 MNHEY and CDR2 SMNVEV (reference sequence). Germline trimming cut 4 bases from V and 3 bases from J; bases unmatched to any gene: 5. CDR3 length equals 14 residues. This chain's CDR3 is CASSYDRVYTEAFF. The CDR3 DNA is TGTGCCAGCAGTTATGACAGGGTTTACACTGAAGCTTTCTTT.